This T cell receptor beta chain is drawn from a study of T cells after yellow fever vaccination. TCRdb re-analysed the 5' RACE reads in MiXCR, keeping a single row per CDR3 protein. Here the sample spans around 350,000 distinct CDR3 sequences, around a tenth being singletons. Germline lookup yields CDR1 SNHLY and CDR2 FYNNEI. Trimming shortened V by 4 bases and J by 3 bases, and 7 bases separated the two germline ends. The CDR3 is made up of 13 amino acids. This clonotype was recorded only once. The V call is TRBV2, the J call TRBJ1-3; D possibly corresponds to TRBD1 (5 bases). The specimen was PBMCs, collected on the day of the first yellow fever vaccination. The TCR sequence derives from a man younger than 30 who received the YFV17D yellow fever vaccine. The CDR3 DNA sequence: TGTGCCAGCAGTGTCAGGGATGGAAACACCATATATTTT. Its protein is CASSVRDGNTIYF.